This TCR beta chain is drawn from a study of blood T cell repertoires in COVID-19. From germline, CDR1 is LNHDA and CDR2 SQIVND (reference sequence). This CDR3 contains 14 residues. Trimming took 2 bases from V and 6 from J, leaving 12 bases between them. As originally analysed: Estimates of nucleated cell counts were drawn from the amplification of reference gene primers. The data were produced by immunoSEQ multiplex PCR, yet TCRdb's version contains in-frame clones alone and is incomplete. Clone size and V and J calls were adopted from that table, with D and trimming inferred from the DNA. The data show tens of thousands of clones, approximately 89% seen once.

Sequenced sample: peripheral blood. The chain couples TRBV19 to TRBJ2-3, with D possibly being TRBD2 (5 bases). The TCR was taken from a human donor with active COVID-19. The donor label of this sample is uncertain. The CDR3 protein is CASSINSGQDTQYF. The CDR3 DNA is TGTGCCAGTAGTATAAACAGCGGCCAGGATACGCAGTATTTT.